This TCR beta chain is drawn from a study of blood T cell repertoires in COVID-19 (dated by TCRdb to 2020 to 2021). Describing the broader study: Collaborator samples came from the United States, Italy and Spain and covered acute and convalescent phases of COVID-19. The samples were drawn from the first 160 participants of the ongoing ImmuneRACE study and from some 1,300 subjects provided by 6 global collaborators. The sample metadata nearly always contained a de-identified subject ID, COVID-19 status, age in years and sex. The material from the prospective study consisted of cDNA or gDNA derived from T cells, B-cell-depleted T cells, or PBMCs. The repertoires were made available in a free public database intended to serve as a resource for research on the immune response to SARS-CoV-2. Where available, HLA class I and class II types were taken from metadata supplied by the sample provider and were not determined by assay-based typing. The dataset comprised deeply sampled blood TCRbeta repertoires from subjects exposed to, actively infected with, or recovered from COVID-19.

The collaborating institutions used their own protocols to collect whole blood in K2EDTA tubes. Collaborator samples were shipped for TCRbeta analysis as frozen whole blood, isolated PBMCs, or DNA extracted from either sample type. Overall study outcomes, separate from this receptor: The amount of clinical and demographic metadata varied by source and participant and was provided uncurated.

Between the V and J ends, shortened by 4 bases and 5 bases respectively, the junction contains 14 bases. The CDR3 covers 14 residues, taking in both the cysteine and the phenylalanine. Just CDR3 DNA is preserved here, 42 bases in frame from base 1. Via the germline V gene, CDR1 is MDHEN and CDR2 SYDVKM. TCRbeta CDR3 regions were amplified from genomic DNA using the immunoSEQ Assay, a bias-controlled multiplex PCR. In the authors' own workflow: Within the assay, amplification of reference gene primers was used to estimate how many nucleated cells each sample contained. To quantify the absolute abundance of each unique TCRbeta CDR3 rearrangement, sequence reads were collapsed and filtered. For each sample, productive Simpson clonality was calculated as the square root of Simpson's diversity index over productive rearrangements. Here the immuneACCESS table is served through TCRdb, limited to in-frame sequences with V and J called. Missing clones are a known gap in these copies; in checked studies unresolved V genes cover under half, and the rest lacks a known reason. V and J calls and clone size are given by that table; D and trimming were obtained from the DNA. The sample records 240,000 or so clones, roughly four fifths of which are singletons. In total, the top ten clones hold roughly a tenth of the sample.

With regard to this clone: Its antigen has not been determined. No base qualities exist here, and no much larger clone lies one base off it.

Sequencing was done on a sample of peripheral blood. The rearranged segments are TRBV28 and TRBJ2-5, and perhaps TRBD1 as D gene, on 5 matching bases. This clonotype was sampled from a woman older than 75 with acute or convalescent COVID-19. The CDR3 protein is CASSSIGAGETQYF. The sequenced DNA: TGTGCCAGCAGTTCCATTGGAGCAGGGGAGACCCAGTACTTC.